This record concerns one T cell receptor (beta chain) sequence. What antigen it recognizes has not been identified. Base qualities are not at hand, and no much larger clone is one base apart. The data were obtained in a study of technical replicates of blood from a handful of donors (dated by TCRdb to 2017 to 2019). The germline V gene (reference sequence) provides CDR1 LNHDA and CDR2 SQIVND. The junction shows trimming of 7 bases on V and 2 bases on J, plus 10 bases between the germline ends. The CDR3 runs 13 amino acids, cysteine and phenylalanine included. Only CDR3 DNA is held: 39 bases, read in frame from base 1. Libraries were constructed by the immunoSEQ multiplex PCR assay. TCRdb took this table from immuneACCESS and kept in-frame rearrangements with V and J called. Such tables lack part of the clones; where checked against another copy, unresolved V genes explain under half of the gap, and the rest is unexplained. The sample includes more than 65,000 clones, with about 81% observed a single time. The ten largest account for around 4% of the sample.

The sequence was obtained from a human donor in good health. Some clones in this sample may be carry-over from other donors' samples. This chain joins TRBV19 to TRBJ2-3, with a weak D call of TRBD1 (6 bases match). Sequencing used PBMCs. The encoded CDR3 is CASKGHNTDTQYF. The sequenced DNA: TGTGCCAGTAAGGGACATAACACAGATACGCAGTATTTT.